These 27 T cell receptor beta chains originate from one sample sequenced in a study of blood T cell repertoires in COVID-19. Sequencing used immunoSEQ multiplex PCR; TCRdb keeps in-frame clones, though not all of them. The sample contains 150,000 or so clones, around 93% of which appear only once. The specimen sequenced was peripheral blood. The receptors come from a man aged 30 to 39 with COVID-19, enrolled during active disease.

This chain links TRBV4-2 with TRBJ2-2, with 7 bases lining up with TRBD1. Per germline, CDR1 LGHNA and CDR2 YNFKEQ. The CDR3 runs 16 residues. V lost 4 bases to trimming and J lost 1 base; unmatched junction nucleotides: 6. In nucleotides, the CDR3 is TGTGCCAGCAGCCCTGAACACAGGGGGAACACCGGGGAGCTGTTTTTT. It encodes CASSPEHRGNTGELFF.

This sequence joins TRBV7-9 and TRBJ2-4, with D maybe TRBD2 (6 bases). Germline V lookup: CDR1 SEHNR, CDR2 FQNEAQ (reference sequence). CDR3 length: 18 residues. V was shortened by 1 base and J by 0 bases, with 16 bases between the two germline ends. This CDR3 is CASSLDSRGNRAKNIQYF. Here the CDR3 DNA reads TGTGCCAGCAGCTTAGACTCCCGGGGGAATAGAGCCAAAAACATTCAGTACTTC. Full variable domain (missing parts from reference TRBV7-9 and TRBJ2-4): DTGVSQNPRHKITKRGQNVTFRCDPISEHNRLYWYRQTLGQGPEFLTYFQNEAQLEKSRLLSDRFSAERPKGSFSTLEIQRTEQGDSAMYLCASSLDSRGNRAKNIQYFGAGTRLSVL.

The rearrangement links TRBV3-1 (or the pseudogene TRBV3-2) to TRBJ1-2, with 8 bases fitting TRBD1. The germline gives CDR1 LGHDT, CDR2 YNNKEL (reference sequence). The CDR3 sequence is 18 residues long. V was pared by 4 bases and J by 4 bases, with 17 bases of the junction left unmatched. The CDR3 DNA reads as TGTGCCAGCAGCCCACCGTATTCGGGACAGGCGATCCCCTATGGCTACACCTTC. It translates to CASSPPYSGQAIPYGYTF.

The chain couples TRBV6-1 to TRBJ1-1, with D perhaps TRBD1 (6 bases). This CDR3 is 15 amino acids long. Germline CDR1 reads MNHNS; CDR2 reads SASEGT. Trimming removed 3 bases from V and 0 bases from J, with 11 bases in between. CDR3 protein: CASSEFGGVNTEAFF. The DNA for the CDR3 is TGTGCCAGCAGTGAGTTTGGGGGCGTGAACACTGAAGCTTTCTTT.

The count of this clone is one. The genes are TRBV7-2 and TRBJ2-3; 14 bases align to TRBD2. This CDR3 is built from 16 residues. V lost 5 bases, J lost 7 bases, and 8 bases stayed unmatched. Germline V gene data show CDR1 as SGHTA and CDR2 as FQGNSA. The CDR3 region has the DNA TGTGCCAGCAGCCTAGGGACTAGCGGGAGATGGAATACGCAGTATTTT. It translates to CASSLGTSGRWNTQYF.

This chain connects TRBV6-5 to TRBJ2-2; possible D gene TRBD1, 6 bases. The ends were cut back, 0 bases at V and 6 bases at J, with 14 bases in the middle. The CDR3 runs to 16 residues. Germline CDR1 is MNHEY and CDR2 is SVGAGI. The CDR3 nucleotides read TGTGCCAGCAGTTACTCGCAGTCAGGGGAACCCGGGGAGCTGTTTTTT. Its translation: CASSYSQSGEPGELFF.

This clone was picked up a small number of times. CDR3 nucleotide sequence: TGCGCCAGCAGCTTGGATGGTTTGGCCGCCTCACCCCTCCACTTT. It translates to CASSLDGLAASPLHF. The chain links TRBV5-1 to TRBJ1-6; D is uncertain. Trimming left V 0 bases short and J 10 bases short, with 14 bases between. The CDR3 has 15 residues. Germline values: CDR1 SGHRS, CDR2 YFSETQ.

This chain links TRBV2 with TRBJ2-1, with 9 nucleotides matching TRBD1. The CDR3 totals 12 residues. Germline CDR1 and CDR2: SNHLY and FYNNEI. J was trimmed by 7 bases and V by 7 bases; bases with no gene match: 2. The CDR3 loop reads CASIDRGNEQFF. As DNA, the CDR3 is TGTGCCAGCATCGACAGGGGGAATGAGCAGTTCTTC.

This clone came up once. V usage is TRBV7-2 and J usage is TRBJ2-3; D unclear. This CDR3 contains 15 residues. Trimming removed 2 bases at V and 8 bases at J, with 17 bases between. The germline CDR1 and CDR2 sequences are SGHTA and FQGNSA. The DNA of the CDR3 is TGTGCCAGCAGCTTACTGGGTGGATCTCGAGGTACGCAGTATTTT. Translation: CASSLLGGSRGTQYF.

The J gene is TRBJ2-1, the V gene TRBV27; 9 nucleotides line up with TRBD2. The V gene end was trimmed by 3 bases and the J gene end by 4 bases; junction bases not matched to a gene: 10. This CDR3 is 17 amino acids long. In germline, CDR1 is MNHEY, CDR2 SMNVEV (reference sequence). CDR3 coding DNA: TGTGCCAGCAGTTTTCCAGCGGGGGGAACGGCATACAATGAGCAGTTCTTC. It encodes CASSFPAGGTAYNEQFF.

This clone showed up just once. The chain employs TRBV27 and TRBJ2-2, with TRBD2 identical over 15 bases. This CDR3 comprises 21 residues. Per germline, CDR1 MNHEY and CDR2 SMNVEV (reference sequence). The V segment lost 1 base and the J segment 0 bases; nucleotides outside the gene matches: 9. CDR3 sequence: CASSLLVPGTSGRTNTGELFF. CDR3 in DNA: TGTGCCAGCAGTTTATTGGTCCCCGGGACTAGCGGGAGGACGAACACCGGGGAGCTGTTTTTT.

The chain carries TRBV11-2 and TRBJ2-7; D is unclear. The CDR3 extends over 11 amino acids. Germline V gene sequence: CDR1 SGHAT, CDR2 FQNNGV. Trimming stripped 5 bases from V and 3 bases from J, with 5 bases between. The CDR3 here is CASSGHYEQYF. The CDR3 DNA is TGTGCCAGCAGCGGCCACTACGAGCAGTACTTC.

The CDR3 sequence is CAWSTGTGVGYEQYF. For the CDR3, the DNA is TGTGCCTGGAGTACCGGGACAGGGGTAGGGTACGAGCAGTACTTC. The gene calls are TRBV30 and TRBJ2-7; 10 bases map to TRBD1. CDR1 GTSNPN and CDR2 SVGIG come from the germline V gene (reference sequence). This CDR3 has 15 residues. The V segment lost 2 bases and the J segment 4 bases; nucleotides outside the gene matches: 8. The full variable domain, its missing parts supplied by reference TRBV30 and TRBJ2-7, is SQTIHQWPATLVQPVGSPLSLECTVEGTSNPNLYWYRQAAGRGLQLLFYSVGIGQISSEVPQNLSASRPQDRQFILSSKKLLLSDSGFYLCAWSTGTGVGYEQYFGPGTRLTVT.

The chain carries TRBV2 and TRBJ1-2, with TRBD1 identical over 10 bases. Germline loops: CDR1 SNHLY, CDR2 FYNNEI. J lost 5 bases, V lost 6 bases, and 9 bases had no gene match. This CDR3 is built from 15 residues. The DNA for the CDR3 is TGTGCCAGCAGCCCAGGGACAGGGGTTGGTTATGGCTACACCTTC. It translates to CASSPGTGVGYGYTF. The full variable domain, completed using reference TRBV2 and TRBJ1-2, is EPEVTQTPSHQVTQMGQEVILRCVPISNHLYFYWYRQILGQKVEFLVSFYNNEISEKSEIFDDQFSVERPDGSNFTLKIRSTKLEDSAMYFCASSPGTGVGYGYTFGSGTRLTVV.

The gene calls are TRBV18 and TRBJ2-1; 13 positions agree with TRBD2. The CDR3 is 16 residues long. V lost 6 bases, J lost 7 bases, and 9 bases stayed unmatched. Germline values: CDR1 KGHSH, CDR2 LQKENI. CDR3 loop: CASSRGTSGAGNEQFF. In DNA form, the CDR3 reads TGTGCCAGCTCGAGGGGGACTAGCGGGGCTGGGAATGAGCAGTTCTTC.

CDR3 DNA: TGTGCCAGCAATAGGGAGGGCTATGGCTACACCTTC. Protein product: CASNREGYGYTF. The chain joins TRBV6-5 to TRBJ1-2; D gene ambiguous. The germline gives CDR1 MNHEY, CDR2 SVGAGI. The V gene lost 7 bases and the J gene lost 4 bases, with 10 bases spanning the gap. This CDR3 is 12 amino acids long.

The chain is built from TRBV27 and TRBJ2-7; no reliable D call. CDR3 size: 13 residues. Trimming cost V 5 bases and J 2 bases, with 10 bases left between them. Per germline, CDR1 MNHEY and CDR2 SMNVEV (reference sequence). The CDR3 region is CASSLAGPYEQYF. CDR3 DNA: TGTGCCAGCAGTCTGGCAGGTCCCTACGAGCAGTACTTC.

As regards this clone: In the same sample, other DNA sequences code for this CDR3. The chain uses TRBV6-5 and TRBJ1-4; 9 bases fit TRBD1. The junction had 3 bases not matched to a gene; V was cut back by 2 bases and J by 5 bases. This CDR3 is built from 15 residues. Germline values: CDR1 MNHEY, CDR2 SVGAGI. DNA of the CDR3: TGTGCCAGCAGTTACGGGGACAGGGACAATGAAAAACTGTTTTTT. As protein: CASSYGDRDNEKLFF.

The chain recombines TRBV12-3 or TRBV12-4 with TRBJ2-5, with D possibly matching TRBD2 (5 bases). The V end lost 4 bases, the J end lost 3 bases, and 9 bases lay between the germline ends. The CDR3 has 13 residues. This chain's CDR3 is CASSSPGKETQYF. The CDR3 DNA reads TGTGCCAGCAGTTCCCCGGGAAAAGAGACCCAGTACTTC.

The chain joins TRBV28 to TRBJ2-7, with 9 bases matching TRBD1. CDR3 size: 15 residues. Trimming took 3 bases from V and 5 from J; bases not matched to a gene: 8. CDR1 and CDR2 from the germline V gene are MDHEN and SYDVKM. The CDR3 DNA reads TGTGCCAGCAGTTTCCCCGGACAGGGGAAGGACGAGCAGTACTTC. As protein: CASSFPGQGKDEQYF. The complete variable domain, with remaining parts taken from reference TRBV28 and TRBJ2-7, reads DVKVTQSSRYLVKRTGEKVFLECVQDMDHENMFWYRQDPGLGLRLIYFSYDVKMKEKGDIPEGYSVSREKKERFSLILESASTNQTSMYLCASSFPGQGKDEQYFGPGTRLTVT.

The rearrangement links TRBV6-5 to TRBJ2-7; the match to TRBD2 covers 7 bases. Trimming cost V 5 bases and J 3 bases; bases outside gene matches: 10. Germline V gene sequence: CDR1 MNHEY, CDR2 SVGAGI. The CDR3 has 15 residues. CDR3 sequence: CASSNLGTGGYEQYF. The CDR3 bases are TGTGCCAGCAGTAACCTGGGGACGGGGGGCTACGAGCAGTACTTC.

The rearrangement links TRBV25-1 to TRBJ1-2; 8 bases fit TRBD1. V lost 3 bases, J lost 4 bases, and 4 bases stayed unmatched. This CDR3 comprises 14 residues. Germline loops: CDR1 MGHDK, CDR2 SYGVNS. The CDR3 spells CASSDSGQGYGYTF. CDR3 nucleotides: TGTGCCAGCAGTGATTCCGGACAGGGCTATGGCTACACCTTC.

This clone was detected only a few times. The gene calls are TRBV12-3 or TRBV12-4 and TRBJ1-5; TRBD1 aligns across 8 bases. V lost 7 bases, J lost 7 bases, and 3 bases stayed unmatched. This CDR3 is built from 12 residues. The CDR3 loop reads CASTGGGQPQHF. Here the CDR3 DNA reads TGTGCCAGCACAGGGGGCGGGCAGCCCCAGCATTTT.

The CDR3 sequence: CASSTQVDSYGYTF. CDR3 bases: TGTGCCAGCAGTACACAGGTAGACAGCTATGGCTACACCTTC. The chain has TRBV6-2 or TRBV6-3 and TRBJ1-2; D may be TRBD1 (5 bases). Germline CDR1 is MNHEY and CDR2 is SVGEGT. This CDR3 is 14 amino acids long. V gave up 5 bases and J gave up 4 bases, with 14 bases separating them.

The CDR3: CATSDPGRAGGYTF. CDR3 sequence (DNA): TGTGCCACCAGTGACCCGGGGAGGGCAGGCGGCTACACCTTC. This chain links TRBV24-1 with TRBJ1-2; D not certain. V lost 4 bases to trimming and J lost 8 bases, with 16 bases between them. In germline, CDR1 is KGHDR, CDR2 SFDVKD. This CDR3 is 14 amino acids long.

The chain's CDR3 is CASSLGHSATNEKLFF. CDR3 in DNA: TGCGCCAGCAGCTTGGGTCATAGTGCAACTAATGAAAAACTGTTTTTT. The V gene is TRBV5-1, the J gene TRBJ1-4; D unresolved. Germline V gene sequence: CDR1 SGHRS, CDR2 YFSETQ. Trimming stripped 0 bases from V and 0 bases from J, with 9 bases between. The CDR3 contains 16 residues.

The CDR3 nucleotides read TGTGCCACTAACCCCAGGGGGTACTACGAGCAGTACTTC. The encoded protein is CATNPRGYYEQYF. The rearrangement uses TRBV28 and TRBJ2-7; 7 bases agree with TRBD1. J gave up 3 bases and V 10 bases, and 9 bases lay outside the gene matches. Germline-derived CDR1 and CDR2 are MDHEN and SYDVKM. The CDR3 covers 13 residues. The whole variable domain, remainder taken from reference TRBV28 and TRBJ2-7, is DVKVTQSSRYLVKRTGEKVFLECVQDMDHENMFWYRQDPGLGLRLIYFSYDVKMKEKGDIPEGYSVSREKKERFSLILESASTNQTSMYLCATNPRGYYEQYFGPGTRLTVT.